This entry lists 30 T cell receptor beta chains sequenced from one sample in a study of shared T cell receptors in the human thymus. The method was immunoSEQ multiplex PCR; TCRdb's version includes in-frame clones alone and lacks a portion of them. The table includes about 660,000 clones, roughly 90% detected once. Separately, the same data were catalogued under a study of human thymus T cells.

Sequencing was performed on thymocytes. These receptors came from a boy younger than two with a congenital heart defect.

The genes are TRBV5-1 and TRBJ2-1, with 8 bases lining up with TRBD1. The CDR3 is 16 amino acids. The V gene end was trimmed by 4 bases and the J gene end by 5 bases; junction bases not matched to a gene: 11. CDR1 and CDR2 from the germline V gene are SGHRS and YFSETQ. The CDR3 region is CASSAGQGRTHNEQFF. The CDR3 DNA reads TGCGCCAGCAGCGCCGGACAGGGCCGGACCCACAATGAGCAGTTCTTC.

CDR3 nucleotides: TGCGCCAGCAGTGAGTCCGGGACTAGCGGGATAGAACAAACAGATACGCAGTATTTT. It translates to CASSESGTSGIEQTDTQYF. The chain has TRBV10-2 and TRBJ2-3, with 13 bases fitting TRBD2. Per the germline V gene, CDR1 is WSHSY and CDR2 is SAAADI. The V and J ends lost 0 bases and 3 bases, in that order; junction bases with no gene match: 9. The CDR3 runs to 19 residues.

V gene TRBV2 combines with J gene TRBJ2-7, with D perhaps matching TRBD1 (5 bases). CDR3 size: 15 residues. In germline, CDR1 is SNHLY, CDR2 FYNNEI. Trimming cost V 7 bases and J 2 bases, with 18 bases left between them. CDR3 region: CASKQQSSGPYEQYF. Written as DNA, the CDR3 is TGTGCCAGCAAGCAACAGTCCTCAGGGCCCTACGAGCAGTACTTC.

The rearrangement uses TRBV7-9 and TRBJ2-3, with TRBD2 as a possible D gene (5 bases). CDR1 and CDR2 from the germline V gene are SEHNR and FQNEAQ (reference sequence). V lost 5 bases and J lost 1, with 13 bases in between. The CDR3 loop spans 15 amino acids. CDR3 nucleotides: TGTGCCAGCAGCCCTAGCCTGGGCCGCACAGATACGCAGTATTTT. This gives the protein CASSPSLGRTDTQYF.

This clone was found once. The chain is built from TRBV15 and TRBJ2-3; 10 bases match TRBD1. CDR3 length equals 16 residues. The trim removed 4 bases at V and 4 bases at J, leaving 8 bases unmatched. Germline V gene data show CDR1 as LNHNV and CDR2 as YYDKDF (reference sequence). The DNA of the CDR3 is TGTGCCACCAGCAATCGGGACAGGGGAGTCCCAGATACGCAGTATTTT. Translation: CATSNRDRGVPDTQYF.

The gene calls are TRBV30 and TRBJ2-7, with D possibly being TRBD2 (6 bases). The V and J ends lost 2 bases and 2 bases respectively, with 22 bases between them. In germline, CDR1 is GTSNPN, CDR2 SVGIG (reference sequence). The CDR3 extends over 17 amino acids. The CDR3 loop is CAWSPPPGWRGPYEQYF. The CDR3 nucleotides read TGTGCCTGGAGTCCCCCGCCGGGCTGGAGGGGACCCTACGAGCAGTACTTC.

J is TRBJ2-5 and V is TRBV5-6, with 10 bases identical to TRBD1. Germline V gene data show CDR1 as SGHDT and CDR2 as YYEEEE. The CDR3 sequence is 15 residues long. The ends lost 4 bases at V and 2 bases at J; junction bases unmatched: 5. CDR3 DNA: TGTGCCAGCAGCCGACCGGGACAGGGGCAAGAGACCCAGTACTTC. Translating gives CASSRPGQGQETQYF.

The gene calls are TRBV7-8 and TRBJ2-7; 9 bases agree with TRBD1. Germline values: CDR1 SGHVS, CDR2 FQNEAQ. Trimming removed 2 bases from V and 5 bases from J; junction bases left unmatched: 4. The CDR3 runs 14 residues. The CDR3 coding sequence is TGTGCCAGCAGCTTAAGGACAGGGGTGGACGAGCAGTACTTC. Its protein product is CASSLRTGVDEQYF.

This clone was picked up a small number of times. This chain connects TRBV20-1 to TRBJ2-1; D is undetermined. V dropped 3 bases and J dropped 9 bases, with 9 bases sitting between them. In germline, CDR1 is DFQATT, CDR2 SNEGSKA (reference sequence). This CDR3 is built from 11 residues. CDR3 in amino acids: CSARILSEQFF. The CDR3 bases are TGCAGTGCTAGGATTCTAAGTGAGCAGTTCTTC.

V and J are TRBV27 and TRBJ2-1; 8 bases fit TRBD1. J lost 2 bases, V lost 6 bases, and 9 bases had no gene match. Germline V gene data show CDR1 as MNHEY and CDR2 as SMNVEV (reference sequence). CDR3 size: 16 residues. In DNA form, the CDR3 reads TGTGCCAGCAGCTTACAGGGGGTGAGGACCTACAATGAGCAGTTCTTC. Residues: CASSLQGVRTYNEQFF.

The chain has TRBV4-2 and TRBJ1-5, with D possibly TRBD1 on 6 matching bases. Germline loops: CDR1 LGHNA, CDR2 YNFKEQ. V lost 2 bases to trimming and J lost 1 base, with 18 bases between them. The CDR3 sequence is 18 residues long. CDR3 coding DNA: TGTGCCAGCAGCCAATGCCCCCCAGGGGAATGCAGCAATCAGCCCCAGCATTTT. Protein product: CASSQCPPGECSNQPQHF.

The chain couples TRBV29-1 to TRBJ2-5; no firm D call. CDR1 and CDR2 from the germline V gene are SQVTM and ANQGSEA. V lost 4 bases, J lost 2 bases, and 8 bases lay in between. The CDR3 consists of 12 residues. As DNA, the CDR3 is TGCAGCGTTGGGCCAGTTCAAGAGACCCAGTACTTC. Translation gives CSVGPVQETQYF.

The genes are TRBV4-3 and TRBJ2-2, with TRBD2 identical over 11 bases. The CDR3 consists of 20 residues. From germline, CDR1 is LGHNA and CDR2 YSLEER. The V segment lost 0 bases and the J segment 3 bases; nucleotides outside the gene matches: 12. The CDR3 is CASSQEGRLAGYIDTGELFF. As DNA, the CDR3 is TGCGCCAGCAGCCAAGAGGGTCGACTAGCGGGATATATCGACACCGGGGAGCTGTTTTTT.

V usage is TRBV5-6 and J usage is TRBJ2-1, with a weak D call TRBD1 (6 bases). Trimming removed 2 bases from V and 6 bases from J, with 15 bases in between. The germline gives CDR1 SGHDT, CDR2 YYEEEE. This CDR3 contains 15 residues. CDR3 DNA sequence: TGTGCCAGCAGCTTCATCCGGACAGATACCAATGAGCAGTTCTTC. Translated: CASSFIRTDTNEQFF.

The chain combines TRBV19 with TRBJ1-4, with D tentatively TRBD1 (5 bases). Germline V gives CDR1 LNHDA, CDR2 SQIVND (reference sequence). The CDR3 covers 15 residues. The germline V and J ends were trimmed by 3 bases and 7 bases, with 15 bases remaining between them. This CDR3 is CASSMGGRGSEKLFF. CDR3 DNA sequence: TGTGCCAGTAGTATGGGAGGCCGGGGGAGTGAAAAACTGTTTTTT. The entire variable domain, with the rest obtained from reference TRBV19 and TRBJ1-4, is as follows: DGGITQSPKYLFRKEGQNVTLSCEQNLNHDAMYWYRQDPGQGLRLIYYSQIVNDFQKGDIAEGYSVSREKKESFPLTVTSAQKNPTAFYLCASSMGGRGSEKLFFGSGTQLSVL.

This clone was observed a handful of times. V usage is TRBV7-8 and J usage is TRBJ2-7; 9 bases are shared with TRBD2. Trimming cost V 7 bases and J 1 base; bases outside gene matches: 8. There are 15 residues in the CDR3. Germline CDR1 reads SGHVS; CDR2 reads FQNEAQ. CDR3 DNA: TGTGCCAGCAATAAATTGACTAGCGGATCCTACGAGCAGTACTTC. Protein: CASNKLTSGSYEQYF.

V is TRBV13 and J is TRBJ2-5, with D perhaps TRBD2 (6 bases). Per the germline V gene, CDR1 is PRHDT and CDR2 is FYEKMQ (reference sequence). This CDR3 region has 17 residues. Trimming shortened V by 2 bases and J by 2 bases, and 18 bases separated the two germline ends. Written as DNA, the CDR3 is TGTGCCAGCAGCTTAAAGTCTCCCGCGGGACGACAAGAGACCCAGTACTTC. This translates into CASSLKSPAGRQETQYF.

The chain combines TRBV19 with TRBJ1-5, with a weak D call TRBD1 (5 bases). CDR1 is LNHDA, CDR2 SQIVND, per germline (reference sequence). Deletions cut 3 bases from V and 0 bases from J, with 15 bases between. The CDR3 extends over 17 amino acids. Here the CDR3 reads CASSMDTRIYSNQPQHF. The CDR3 bases are TGTGCCAGTAGTATGGACACCCGAATTTATAGCAATCAGCCCCAGCATTTT.

This rearrangement joins TRBV15 to TRBJ2-4, with D possibly being TRBD2 (5 bases). The CDR3 has 17 amino acids. From germline, CDR1 is LNHNV and CDR2 YYDKDF (reference sequence). Trimming cost V 0 bases and J 1 base, with 13 bases left between them. CDR3 DNA: TGTGCCACCAGCAGAGATAAAGCGGAGTATGCCAAAAACATTCAGTACTTC. Protein product: CATSRDKAEYAKNIQYF.

The V and J genes are TRBV27 and TRBJ2-3, with a weak D call TRBD1 (5 bases). CDR1 and CDR2 from the germline V gene are MNHEY and SMNVEV (reference sequence). Trimming shortened V by 9 bases and J by 11 bases, and 15 bases separated the two germline ends. This CDR3 is built from 11 residues. CDR3 sequence (DNA): TGTGCCAGTCGTGACCCAAGGGGGCAGTATTTT. Amino acids: CASRDPRGQYF.

The J gene is TRBJ2-1, the V gene TRBV4-1, with no clear D. CDR1 and CDR2 (germline): MGHRA, YSYEKL. V was clipped by 4 bases and J by 10 bases, with 11 bases between them. This CDR3 contains 12 residues. As DNA, the CDR3 is TGCGCCAGCAGCCTCACTCGGGTAGAGCAGTTCTTC. Translating it yields CASSLTRVEQFF.

CDR3 region: CASSEGVMRTDTQYF. CDR3 nucleotides: TGTGCCAGCAGCGAGGGAGTAATGCGAACAGATACGCAGTATTTT. The chain combines TRBV5-6 with TRBJ2-3; D possibly corresponds to TRBD2 (5 bases). The germline CDR1 and CDR2 sequences are SGHDT and YYEEEE. V shed 4 bases and J shed 3 bases, with 15 bases lying between them. The CDR3 has 15 amino acids.

The genes are TRBV27 and TRBJ1-5; 11 bases match TRBD1. Trimming at V came to 2 bases and at J to 5 bases, leaving 8 bases not matched to a gene. The germline gives CDR1 MNHEY, CDR2 SMNVEV (reference sequence). CDR3 length: 17 amino acids. The DNA of the CDR3 is TGTGCCAGCAGTTTAAATGGACAGGGGGCGAGAGATCAGCCCCAGCATTTT. Protein product: CASSLNGQGARDQPQHF.

J is TRBJ2-2 and V is TRBV29-1; D perhaps matches TRBD1 (6 bases). The germline V gene has CDR1 SQVTM and CDR2 ANQGSEA. This CDR3 spans 14 amino acids. Trimming removed 6 bases from V and 0 bases from J, with 11 bases in between. The CDR3 is CSVAGDTNTGELFF. The CDR3, as DNA: TGCAGCGTGGCAGGGGATACGAACACCGGGGAGCTGTTTTTT.

This chain links TRBV7-3 with TRBJ2-2; TRBD2 might be the D (5 bases). In germline, CDR1 is SGHTA, CDR2 FQGTGA. The CDR3 sequence is 14 residues long. V lost 6 bases and J lost 5, with 13 bases in between. The CDR3 is CASREDGGTGELFF. As DNA, the CDR3 is TGTGCCAGCAGGGAGGACGGCGGTACCGGGGAGCTGTTTTTT.

The chain couples TRBV27 to TRBJ2-1; D is perhaps TRBD2 (5 bases). The CDR3 consists of 14 residues. V lost 4 bases and J lost 3, with 10 bases in between. Looked up from germline, CDR1 is MNHEY and CDR2 is SMNVEV (reference sequence). CDR3 DNA: TGTGCCAGCAGTTCTCGGGGTCTCTACAATGAGCAGTTCTTC. It encodes CASSSRGLYNEQFF.

The rearrangement links TRBV18 to TRBJ1-1; D unclear. Germline CDR1 KGHSH, CDR2 LQKENI. The V gene lost 7 bases and the J gene lost 1 base, with 7 bases spanning the gap. The CDR3 spans 12 residues. The CDR3 loop is CASYGWNTEAFF. The DNA of the CDR3 is TGTGCCAGCTACGGGTGGAACACTGAAGCTTTCTTT.

DNA for the CDR3: TGTGCCAGCATGAACAGGGGAAATGGTGAGCAGTTCTTC. Its translation: CASMNRGNGEQFF. The chain joins TRBV25-1 to TRBJ2-1; 7 nucleotides match TRBD1. The V segment lost 7 bases and the J segment 9 bases; nucleotides outside the gene matches: 9. The CDR3 loop spans 13 amino acids. Germline CDR1 reads MGHDK; CDR2 reads SYGVNS.

This clone has more than one count but fewer than ten. The chain recombines TRBV7-8 with TRBJ2-1; D may be TRBD2 (6 bases). CDR3 length: 19 residues. CDR1 is SGHVS and CDR2 is FQNEAQ in the germline V gene. V was trimmed by 5 bases and J by 5 bases, leaving 28 bases between them. This CDR3 reads CASSPTPVGLTPPHNEQFF. As DNA, the CDR3 is TGTGCCAGCAGCCCCACCCCGGTTGGACTAACGCCCCCCCACAATGAGCAGTTCTTC.

The chain employs TRBV2 and TRBJ2-1; D might be TRBD1 (5 bases). This CDR3 has 15 residues. The V end lost 7 bases, the J end lost 4 bases, and 17 bases lay between the germline ends. CDR1 SNHLY and CDR2 FYNNEI come from the germline V gene. The CDR3: CASISETEKYNEQFF. The CDR3 nucleotides are TGTGCCAGCATTAGTGAGACAGAGAAGTACAATGAGCAGTTCTTC. The whole variable domain, remainder taken from reference TRBV2 and TRBJ2-1, is EPEVTQTPSHQVTQMGQEVILRCVPISNHLYFYWYRQILGQKVEFLVSFYNNEISEKSEIFDDQFSVERPDGSNFTLKIRSTKLEDSAMYFCASISETEKYNEQFFGPGTRLTVL.